The 27 T cell receptor beta chains below were found in one sample sequenced in a study of CD8+ T cells in alopecia areata. cDNA reverse transcribed from extracted RNA served as the sequencing template. Sequencing used immunoSEQ multiplex PCR; TCRdb keeps in-frame clones, though not all of them. The repertoire holds roughly 150,000 clones, with about 51% as singletons. Sequenced here: CD8+ T cells sorted from blood, sampled at week 0. These receptors came from a human donor with alopecia areata.

In its sample, this clone was seen a few times. Other DNA sequences in the sample encode the same CDR3. This rearrangement joins TRBV30 to TRBJ1-1; TRBD1 aligns across 7 bases. Germline CDR1 reads GTSNPN; CDR2 reads SVGIG (reference sequence). With 0 bases clipped from V and 1 base from J, the junction kept 2 bases outside the gene matches. The CDR3 sequence is 14 residues long. CDR3 bases: TGTGCCTGGAGTGTGGGACAGCAGAACACTGAAGCTTTCTTT. It is translated as CAWSVGQQNTEAFF.

The V gene is TRBV4-3, the J gene TRBJ1-1; tentative D call: TRBD1 (5 bases). CDR1 is LGHNA and CDR2 is YSLEER in the germline V gene. This CDR3 spans 15 amino acids. V lost 2 bases, J lost 1 base, and 11 bases lay in between. The CDR3 protein is CASSQRVGENTEAFF. The CDR3, as DNA: TGCGCCAGCAGCCAAAGGGTGGGGGAGAACACTGAAGCTTTCTTT.

The chain combines TRBV25-1 with TRBJ2-7, with D unclear. The CDR3 extends over 10 amino acids. Germline-derived CDR1 and CDR2 are MGHDK and SYGVNS. The V end lost 6 bases, the J end lost 3 bases, and 3 bases lay between the germline ends. This CDR3 reads CASRGYEQYF. The CDR3, as DNA: TGTGCCAGCAGGGGCTACGAGCAGTACTTC.

CDR3 DNA sequence: TGCGCCAGCAGCCAACAACAGCAAAACGCAAAACTGTTTTTT. It yields the protein CASSQQQQNAKLFF. This sequence joins TRBV4-3 and TRBJ1-4; D ambiguous. This CDR3 has 14 amino acids. V was trimmed by 2 bases and J by 10 bases, leaving 14 bases between them. Per the germline V gene, CDR1 is LGHNA and CDR2 is YSLEER.

This clone was seen a handful of times. The chain employs TRBV15 and TRBJ2-7; D perhaps matches TRBD1 (6 bases). Germline-derived CDR1 and CDR2 are LNHNV and YYDKDF (reference sequence). V was clipped by 4 bases and J by 2 bases, with 9 bases between them. The length of the CDR3 is 13 residues. The CDR3 bases are TGTGCCACCAGCAACAGGGATACCTACGAGCAGTACTTC. Amino acid sequence: CATSNRDTYEQYF.

J is TRBJ2-7 and V is TRBV7-2; the match to TRBD1 covers 10 bases. The germline gives CDR1 SGHTA, CDR2 FQGNSA. The CDR3 is made up of 15 amino acids. V lost 5 bases to trimming and J lost 5 bases; unmatched junction nucleotides: 9. The CDR3, as DNA: TGTGCCAGCAGCGCGGGACAGGGGATTCTTAACGAGCAGTACTTC. This codes for CASSAGQGILNEQYF.

About this clone itself: A junction boundary mismatches the germline segment, possibly from a read error. V is TRBV6-1 and J is TRBJ2-7; D gene unclear. Looked up from germline, CDR1 is MNHNS and CDR2 is SASEGT. The CDR3 length is 16 residues. The CDR3 coding sequence is TGTGCCATCAGTGAGTCTGGGTCGGCGCGGACCTACGAGCAGTACTTC. This translates into CAISESGSARTYEQYF.

This clone was seen more than once but under ten times. This same CDR3 is encoded by further DNA sequences in the sample. This chain joins TRBV9 and TRBJ2-1; D call uncertain. Looked up from germline, CDR1 is SGDLS and CDR2 is YYNGEE. V lost 0 bases and J 6 bases, leaving 4 bases between the germline ends. The CDR3 totals 12 residues. CDR3 in DNA: TGTGCCAGCAGCGTAGGTAGCAATGAGCAGTTCTTC. This translates into CASSVGSNEQFF.

The chain has TRBV4-3 and TRBJ2-5; no clear D. Trimming removed 0 bases from V and 5 bases from J, with 10 bases in between. This CDR3 is 14 amino acids long. Germline CDR1 reads LGHNA; CDR2 reads YSLEER. This CDR3 reads CASSQDVVSETQYF. The DNA of the CDR3 is TGCGCCAGCAGCCAAGATGTCGTATCGGAGACCCAGTACTTC.

This chain connects TRBV29-1 to TRBJ2-4; D possibly corresponds to TRBD1 (8 bases). This CDR3 comprises 14 residues. Germline V gene sequence: CDR1 SQVTM, CDR2 ANQGSEA. V shed 5 bases and J shed 7 bases, with 18 bases lying between them. DNA for the CDR3: TGCAGCGTTATTGGACAGGGAGGGGGGAACATTCAGTACTTC. Protein: CSVIGQGGGNIQYF.

The chain is built from TRBV4-3 and TRBJ2-7; 9 bases line up with TRBD2. This CDR3 comprises 14 residues. V was clipped by 4 bases and J by 4 bases; unmatched bases: 5. The V gene's germline CDR1 is LGHNA and CDR2 YSLEER. CDR3 in DNA: TGCGCCAGCAGCCGCCAGCGGGGGGCATACGAGCAGTACTTC. Encoded protein: CASSRQRGAYEQYF.

In its sample, this clone was seen once. The gene calls are TRBV27 and TRBJ2-5; D remains unclear. This CDR3 has 15 residues. Germline V lookup: CDR1 MNHEY, CDR2 SMNVEV (reference sequence). Trimming removed 5 bases at V and 5 bases at J, with 18 bases between. Here the CDR3 reads CASSPTYAEGETQYF. DNA of the CDR3: TGTGCCAGCAGTCCAACGTACGCCGAAGGGGAGACCCAGTACTTC.

The chain is built from TRBV30 and TRBJ1-5; 10 nucleotides agree with TRBD1. The CDR3 contains 15 residues. The V and J ends lost 1 base and 6 bases, in that order; junction bases with no gene match: 6. Germline V gives CDR1 GTSNPN, CDR2 SVGIG (reference sequence). Here the CDR3 reads CAWSGTGGLGQPQHF. The CDR3 DNA reads TGTGCCTGGAGTGGGACAGGGGGATTAGGTCAGCCCCAGCATTTT.

The chain joins TRBV4-3 to TRBJ2-3, with D tentatively TRBD2 (6 bases). CDR1 and CDR2 (germline): LGHNA, YSLEER. V lost 0 bases and J lost 5, with 21 bases in between. The CDR3 length is 18 residues. For the CDR3, the DNA is TGCGCCAGCAGCCAAGAGAGGGGCGGGACGGCAGGGATAGATACGCAGTATTTT. Protein: CASSQERGGTAGIDTQYF.

This clone was detected only a few times. The chain employs TRBV4-3 and TRBJ1-5, with D maybe TRBD1 (6 bases). CDR1 LGHNA and CDR2 YSLEER come from the germline V gene. CDR3 length equals 15 residues. Trimming cost V 6 bases and J 2 bases, with 14 bases left between them. Here the CDR3 reads CASSEIPGGNQPQHF. CDR3 DNA sequence: TGCGCCAGCAGTGAAATTCCAGGGGGCAATCAGCCCCAGCATTTT.

The chain has TRBV7-9 and TRBJ1-1; D is uncertain. The CDR3 has 12 residues. The V end lost 4 bases, the J end lost 1 base, and 4 bases lay between the germline ends. Germline V gives CDR1 SEHNR, CDR2 FQNEAQ (reference sequence). The CDR3 DNA is TGTGCCAGCAGCTACAGGAACACTGAAGCTTTCTTT. Its translation is CASSYRNTEAFF.

CDR3 sequence (DNA): TGTGCCAGCAGCGCATCCGGGACTAGTACAGATACGCAGTATTTT. Translated: CASSASGTSTDTQYF. J is TRBJ2-3 and V is TRBV7-9; the match to TRBD2 covers 8 bases. The ends lost 5 bases at V and 3 bases at J; junction bases unmatched: 7. This CDR3 contains 15 residues. The V gene's germline CDR1 is SEHNR and CDR2 FQNEAQ (reference sequence).

The rearrangement links TRBV10-2 to TRBJ1-5; D remains ambiguous. Looked up from germline, CDR1 is WSHSY and CDR2 is SAAADI. Trimming pared 4 bases from V and 8 bases from J, leaving 12 bases between. The CDR3 has 13 amino acids. CDR3 region: CASSADIWEPQHF. The CDR3 DNA reads TGCGCCAGCAGTGCAGACATTTGGGAGCCCCAGCATTTT.

This chain joins TRBV5-1 and TRBJ2-1, with TRBD1 identical over 9 bases. The V segment lost 4 bases and the J segment 8 bases; nucleotides outside the gene matches: 10. The length of the CDR3 is 15 residues. Per the germline V gene, CDR1 is SGHRS and CDR2 is YFSETQ. The CDR3 region has the DNA TGCGCCAGCAGCGTGACCGGGACAGGGTGGGATGAGCAGTTCTTC. This codes for CASSVTGTGWDEQFF.

This clone appeared a few times. The rearrangement links TRBV13 to TRBJ2-3; D is uncertain. V lost 5 bases and J lost 4, with 16 bases in between. The V gene's germline CDR1 is PRHDT and CDR2 FYEKMQ (reference sequence). CDR3 length: 15 amino acids. CDR3: CASSLLSPGADTQYF. CDR3 bases: TGTGCCAGCAGCCTCCTATCCCCTGGGGCAGATACGCAGTATTTT.

V is TRBV7-9 and J is TRBJ2-7, with TRBD2 matching 11 bases. This CDR3 spans 15 amino acids. Germline V CDR1 and CDR2: SEHNR, FQNEAQ (reference sequence). J gave up 3 bases and V 5 bases, and 6 bases lay outside the gene matches. In nucleotides, the CDR3 is TGTGCCAGCAGCCCAAGCGGGACTAGCGGCTACGAGCAGTACTTC. This codes for CASSPSGTSGYEQYF.

This rearrangement joins TRBV30 to TRBJ1-2; D unclear. The germline V gene has CDR1 GTSNPN and CDR2 SVGIG (reference sequence). The CDR3 has 13 residues. V lost 0 bases and J lost 8, with 13 bases in between. The CDR3 region has the DNA TGTGCCTGGAGTGTCGAGGGTCGAGGAGGCTACACCTTC. Protein: CAWSVEGRGGYTF.

The chain carries TRBV27 and TRBJ1-4; D is possibly TRBD1 (5 bases). Per the germline V gene, CDR1 is MNHEY and CDR2 is SMNVEV (reference sequence). The V and J ends lost 6 bases and 6 bases respectively, with 14 bases between them. The CDR3 spans 14 residues. The CDR3 DNA follows: TGTGCCAGCAGAAAGACCGGGACTGATGAAAAACTGTTTTTT. Amino acids: CASRKTGTDEKLFF.

This clone came up a few times. The chain links TRBV19 to TRBJ1-1; D unclear. CDR3 size: 15 residues. CDR1 and CDR2 from the germline V gene are LNHDA and SQIVND (reference sequence). Trimming left V 4 bases short and J 3 bases short, with 15 bases between. CDR3 sequence: CASSTRKGQDTEAFF. The DNA for the CDR3 is TGTGCCAGTAGTACTCGGAAGGGCCAGGACACTGAAGCTTTCTTT.

This clone has more than one count but fewer than ten. The genes are TRBV6-1 and TRBJ2-1; no reliable D call. Per the germline V gene, CDR1 is MNHNS and CDR2 is SASEGT. Trimming cost V 7 bases and J 9 bases, with 16 bases left between them. This CDR3 region has 13 residues. The CDR3 nucleotides read TGTGCCAGCATGGGCAGGTTTGGTTCTGAGCAGTTCTTC. Amino acids: CASMGRFGSEQFF.

The V and J genes are TRBV2 and TRBJ2-5; D possibly corresponds to TRBD2 (5 bases). This CDR3 has 16 residues. Germline V gives CDR1 SNHLY, CDR2 FYNNEI. Trimming removed 4 bases at V and 2 bases at J, with 17 bases between. The DNA of the CDR3 is TGTGCCAGCAGTGGGGCATACGACGGACTTCAAGAGACCCAGTACTTC. Translated: CASSGAYDGLQETQYF.

This clone was seen only a few times. At the DNA level, this CDR3 is encoded by other sequences in the same sample as well. The rearrangement joins TRBV29-1 to TRBJ2-2; D uncertain. CDR3 length: 12 amino acids. Looked up from germline, CDR1 is SQVTM and CDR2 is ANQGSEA. The ends were cut back, 1 base at V and 2 bases at J, with 2 bases in the middle. The CDR3 DNA reads as TGCAGCGTTGAAGCTAACACCGGGGAGCTGTTTTTT. As protein: CSVEANTGELFF.